The sequence of this T cell receptor beta chain was determined in a study of radiotherapy plus CTLA-4 blockade in lung cancer. The wider study: Patients showed objective responses in 15% to 20% of cases, and disease control was achieved by under 35%.

Study conclusions and caveats: Early blood T cell clone dynamics, with interferon-beta, were reported to best predict response. Clones of tumor-derived TCRs expanded in blood after radiotherapy plus ipilimumab.

To note about this clone: Its antigen is still unknown.

Libraries were prepared by immunoSEQ multiplex PCR; TCRdb keeps only in-frame clonotypes and omits some of them. The table includes 89,000 or so clones, 80% to 85% detected once. The V segment lost 2 bases and the J segment 6 bases; nucleotides outside the gene matches: 4. Germline loops: CDR1 SGHTA, CDR2 FQGNSA. The CDR3 extends over 15 amino acids. Enrolled patients, whose metastatic non-small-cell lung cancer was chemo-refractory, received focal radiation plus CTLA-4 blockade with ipilimumab. The chain joins TRBV7-2 to TRBJ2-2, with 9 nucleotides matching TRBD2. The sequencing here drew on peripheral blood, taken from a patient treated with radiotherapy plus ipilimumab. The source is a human donor with non-small cell lung cancer who had a partial response to radiotherapy plus ipilimumab. CDR3 sequence (DNA): TGTGCCAGCAGCTTAATCGGCGGGAGGGCCGGGGAGCTGTTTTTT. This codes for CASSLIGGRAGELFF.